These 27 T cell receptor beta chains came from one sample sequenced in a study of OX40 agonist ivuxolimab in advanced cancers. This table comes from immunoSEQ multiplex PCR, and its TCRdb copy is limited to in-frame clones, with some not included. The sample shows more than 15,000 clones, roughly four fifths of them seen only once. Sequences were derived from CD4+ or CD8+ T cells sorted from blood, sampled in a trial of the OX40 agonist ivuxolimab. The source is an adult with an advanced solid tumor such as melanoma, head and neck, liver or kidney cancer.

V and J are TRBV5-1 and TRBJ2-5; no firm D call. The CDR3 sequence is 14 residues long. Germline lookup yields CDR1 SGHRS and CDR2 YFSETQ. Trimming left V 2 bases short and J 0 bases short, with 8 bases between. Written as DNA, the CDR3 is TGCGCCAGCAGCTTCGGCAGAGACCAAGAGACCCAGTACTTC. Translation: CASSFGRDQETQYF. The full variable domain, completed using reference TRBV5-1 and TRBJ2-5, is KAGVTQTPRYLIKTRGQQVTLSCSPISGHRSVSWYQQTPGQGLQFLFEYFSETQRNKGNFPGRFSGRQFSNSRSEMNVSTLELGDSALYLCASSFGRDQETQYFGPGTRLLVL.

The chain couples TRBV7-6 to TRBJ1-5; TRBD1 matches 7 bases. Germline V gives CDR1 SGHVS, CDR2 FNYEAQ. The CDR3 is 13 residues long. V lost 2 bases and J lost 5; bases outside the gene matches: 0. The CDR3 DNA is TGTGCCAGCAGCTTAACAGGGGATCAGCCCCAGCATTTT. Protein product: CASSLTGDQPQHF. Using reference TRBV7-6 and TRBJ1-5 for the parts outside the CDR3, the full variable domain is GAGVSQSPRYKVTKRGQDVALRCDPISGHVSLYWYRQALGQGPEFLTYFNYEAQQDKSGLPNDRFSAERPEGSISTLTIQRTEQRDSAMYRCASSLTGDQPQHFGDGTRLSIL.

CDR3 region: CASGLGPPYGVVDSPLHF. The CDR3 nucleotides read TGTGCTAGTGGTTTGGGACCACCTTACGGGGTGGTGGATTCACCCCTCCACTTT. The V and J genes are TRBV12-5 and TRBJ1-6; D is undetermined. The germline V gene has CDR1 LGHNT and CDR2 FRNRAP. This CDR3 is built from 18 residues. Deletions cut 1 base from V and 8 bases from J, with 21 bases between.

This clone has more than one count but fewer than ten. This rearrangement joins TRBV5-1 to TRBJ2-7; perhaps TRBD1 as D (6 bases). This CDR3 contains 14 residues. Germline V lookup: CDR1 SGHRS, CDR2 YFSETQ. Between the trimmed V and J ends, which lost 3 bases and 0 bases, there was a span of 10 bases. This CDR3 reads CASSSRQASYEQYF. DNA for the CDR3: TGCGCCAGCAGCTCACGACAGGCCTCCTACGAGCAGTACTTC.

The gene calls are TRBV6-5 and TRBJ1-2; D is unresolved. CDR1 is MNHEY, CDR2 SVGAGI, per germline. The CDR3 runs 11 residues. The ends were cut back, 8 bases at V and 2 bases at J, with 6 bases in the middle. CDR3 sequence (DNA): TGTGCCAGCGGTAGGAACTATGGCTACACCTTC. Amino acids: CASGRNYGYTF.

The rearrangement joins TRBV5-1 to TRBJ1-5; 10 nucleotides match TRBD1. The germline V gene encodes CDR1 SGHRS and CDR2 YFSETQ. The CDR3 is 17 residues long. V lost 0 bases to trimming and J lost 0 bases; unmatched junction nucleotides: 3. CDR3 in amino acids: CASSLGTGGDSNQPQHF. CDR3 nucleotide sequence: TGCGCCAGCAGCTTGGGGACAGGGGGAGATAGCAATCAGCCCCAGCATTTT. The whole variable domain, filled in from reference TRBV5-1 and TRBJ1-5, reads KAGVTQTPRYLIKTRGQQVTLSCSPISGHRSVSWYQQTPGQGLQFLFEYFSETQRNKGNFPGRFSGRQFSNSRSEMNVSTLELGDSALYLCASSLGTGGDSNQPQHFGDGTRLSIL.

This chain links TRBV5-1 with TRBJ1-1; no reliable D call. This CDR3 contains 16 residues. Trimming took off 1 base at V and 1 base at J, with 14 bases between the two ends. The germline V gene has CDR1 SGHRS and CDR2 YFSETQ. Written as DNA, the CDR3 is TGCGCCAGCAGCTTGCGTAGCGGATCGACGAACACTGAAGCTTTCTTT. Its translation is CASSLRSGSTNTEAFF.

CDR3 nucleotide sequence: TGTGCCAGTAGTAAACAAGAGACCCAGTACTTC. Amino acids: CASSKQETQYF. The chain couples TRBV19 to TRBJ2-5; D gene ambiguous. Germline V gene lookup returns CDR1 LNHDA and CDR2 SQIVND (reference sequence). The CDR3 contains 11 residues. Trimming shortened V by 4 bases and J by 2 bases, and 2 bases separated the two germline ends.

V usage is TRBV4-3 and J usage is TRBJ1-4; 7 nucleotides line up with TRBD1. J gave up 7 bases and V 4 bases, and 9 bases lay outside the gene matches. Germline V CDR1 and CDR2: LGHNA, YSLEER. The CDR3 is 15 residues long. The CDR3 sequence is CASSRPDRDGEKLFF. CDR3 sequence (DNA): TGCGCCAGCAGCCGACCCGACAGGGATGGTGAAAAACTGTTTTTT.

This clone was detected only once. The V gene is TRBV7-6, the J gene TRBJ1-6; D may be TRBD1 (6 bases). Germline CDR1 SGHVS, CDR2 FNYEAQ. V lost 4 bases to trimming and J lost 14 bases, with 27 bases between them. The CDR3 is 17 amino acids. The CDR3 coding sequence is TGTGCCAGCAGCTCCTACAGGGACGGGAGTCGCCCTCGGGCCCTCCACTTT. The encoded protein is CASSSYRDGSRPRALHF.

This clone has more than one count but fewer than ten. J is TRBJ1-2 and V is TRBV2; D gene unclear. Trimming removed 2 bases at V and 4 bases at J, with 8 bases between. The germline V gene has CDR1 SNHLY and CDR2 FYNNEI. The CDR3 runs 13 residues. This CDR3 is CASSEFWRYGYTF. The CDR3, as DNA: TGTGCCAGCAGTGAATTTTGGCGCTATGGCTACACCTTC.

The V call is TRBV18, the J call TRBJ1-4, with TRBD1 matching 8 bases. V shed 1 base, J shed 1 base, and the junction held 11 bases outside the gene matches. Germline CDR1 reads KGHSH; CDR2 reads LQKENI. There are 19 residues in the CDR3. This chain's CDR3 is CASSPQRQGSAGTNEKLFF. The CDR3 nucleotides are TGTGCCAGCTCACCACAGAGACAGGGGTCGGCTGGAACTAATGAAAAACTGTTTTTT.

The count of this clone is one. The V gene is TRBV4-2, the J gene TRBJ1-4, with D maybe TRBD1 (5 bases). Germline V gives CDR1 LGHNA, CDR2 YNFKEQ. V lost 11 bases, J lost 2 bases, and 15 bases lay in between. The CDR3 extends over 14 amino acids. CDR3: CAVSRPGTNEKLFF. CDR3 in DNA: TGTGCCGTCAGCCGTCCAGGGACTAATGAAAAACTGTTTTTT.

The chain employs TRBV19 and TRBJ2-7; 10 positions agree with TRBD2. The CDR3 runs to 15 residues. Germline assignment: CDR1 LNHDA and CDR2 SQIVND (reference sequence). V lost 6 bases and J lost 2; bases outside the gene matches: 7. DNA for the CDR3: TGTGCCAGTAGCCGCATAGCGGGAGGAACCTACGAGCAGTACTTC. It codes for CASSRIAGGTYEQYF. Looking up the rest from reference TRBV19 and TRBJ2-7 gives the full variable domain: DGGITQSPKYLFRKEGQNVTLSCEQNLNHDAMYWYRQDPGQGLRLIYYSQIVNDFQKGDIAEGYSVSREKKESFPLTVTSAQKNPTAFYLCASSRIAGGTYEQYFGPGTRLTVT.

This clone is a singleton in its sample. The chain joins TRBV7-3 to TRBJ2-3, with 9 bases matching TRBD1. Germline V gene data show CDR1 as SGHTA and CDR2 as FQGTGA. V trimming: 2 bases; J trimming: 2 bases; junction bases outside the gene matches: 8. The CDR3 has 17 amino acids. The CDR3 loop is CASSLGGQGGPTDTQYF. In DNA, the CDR3 is TGTGCCAGCAGCTTAGGGGGACAGGGTGGACCCACAGATACGCAGTATTTT.

The rearrangement uses TRBV21-1 and TRBJ2-2. TRBV21-1 counts as a pseudogene. This CDR3 is 16 amino acids long. DNA of the CDR3: TGTGCCAGCAGCAAAGGTGCAGCCGCGAACACCGGGGAGCTGTTTTTT. As protein: CASSKGAAANTGELFF.

The chain carries TRBV28 and TRBJ1-3; a possible D gene is TRBD1 (5 bases). The CDR3 runs to 14 residues. With 7 bases removed from V and 0 bases from J, the gap between germline ends came to 10 bases. Per the germline V gene, CDR1 is MDHEN and CDR2 is SYDVKM. The CDR3 nucleotides are TGTGCCAGCAATTCGAGGGGCTCTGGAAACACCATATATTTT. Translated, it gives CASNSRGSGNTIYF. The variable domain in full, with the rest retrieved from reference TRBV28 and TRBJ1-3, is DVKVTQSSRYLVKRTGEKVFLECVQDMDHENMFWYRQDPGLGLRLIYFSYDVKMKEKGDIPEGYSVSREKKERFSLILESASTNQTSMYLCASNSRGSGNTIYFGEGSWLTVV.

The chain recombines TRBV18 with TRBJ2-5, with 9 bases that match TRBD1. Germline values: CDR1 KGHSH, CDR2 LQKENI. This CDR3 has 15 residues. V trimming: 6 bases; J trimming: 5 bases; junction bases outside the gene matches: 10. The DNA of the CDR3 is TGTGCCAGCTCCCCTAGGACAGGGGCGGGTGAGACCCAGTACTTC. Amino acids: CASSPRTGAGETQYF. Together with reference TRBV18 and TRBJ2-5, the CDR3 gives the full variable domain: NAGVMQNPRHLVRRRGQEARLRCSPMKGHSHVYWYRQLPEEGLKFMVYLQKENIIDESGMPKERFSAEFPKEGPSILRIQQVVRGDSAAYFCASSPRTGAGETQYFGPGTRLLVL.

The chain couples TRBV21-1 to TRBJ2-3; the table's D gene call, TRBD2, was not cross checked with the DNA. TRBV21-1 is assigned pseudogene status. The CDR3 runs 16 residues. CDR3: CASSKLTSSCTDTQYF. DNA of the CDR3: TGTGCCAGCAGCAAACTGACTAGCAGTTGCACAGATACGCAGTATTTT.

By its share, this clone is medium-sized (0.01 to 0.1%). The genes are TRBV27 and TRBJ1-2; 7 bases agree with TRBD1. With V trimmed by 1 base and J by 8 bases, 7 bases remained unmatched. The CDR3 covers 14 residues. CDR1 is MNHEY and CDR2 is SMNVEV in the germline V gene (reference sequence). CDR3 amino acids: CASSLLRGQGGYTF. The CDR3 DNA follows: TGTGCCAGCAGTTTATTAAGGGGGCAGGGGGGCTACACCTTC.

The chain joins TRBV7-9 to TRBJ2-3; 8 bases fit TRBD1. CDR1 is SEHNR, CDR2 FQNEAQ, per germline (reference sequence). Trimming removed 6 bases from V and 1 base from J; junction bases left unmatched: 3. The CDR3 runs 14 residues. CDR3 sequence reads: CASRGTGRTDTQYF. The CDR3 DNA is TGTGCCAGCAGGGGGACAGGTCGCACAGATACGCAGTATTTT.

The rearrangement joins TRBV2 to TRBJ1-5; D possibly corresponds to TRBD1 (5 bases). CDR3 length: 15 residues. Trimming shortened V by 8 bases and J by 2 bases, and 16 bases separated the two germline ends. The germline V gene encodes CDR1 SNHLY and CDR2 FYNNEI. Written as DNA, the CDR3 is TGTGCCAGCGGGGTGGGACCCAGCCGCAATCAGCCCCAGCATTTT. Protein sequence: CASGVGPSRNQPQHF.

This sequence joins TRBV9 and TRBJ1-2; 8 nucleotides match TRBD1. V shed 0 bases, J shed 4 bases, and the junction held 8 bases outside the gene matches. CDR3 size: 16 residues. Germline V lookup: CDR1 SGDLS, CDR2 YYNGEE. The CDR3 sequence: CASSVASGGAGYGYTF. CDR3 DNA: TGTGCCAGCAGCGTAGCGTCAGGGGGCGCCGGCTATGGCTACACCTTC.

This chain uses TRBV6-5 with TRBJ2-5; 8 bases match TRBD1. The CDR3 runs 15 residues. J was trimmed by 5 bases and V by 2 bases; bases with no gene match: 7. Germline V lookup: CDR1 MNHEY, CDR2 SVGAGI. The CDR3 sequence: CASSYGRTGIETQYF. CDR3 bases: TGTGCCAGCAGTTACGGCCGGACAGGGATCGAGACCCAGTACTTC.

The chain uses TRBV4-3 and TRBJ1-2; no reliable D call. The CDR3 is made up of 16 amino acids. Germline assignment: CDR1 LGHNA and CDR2 YSLEER. V lost 0 bases and J lost 0, with 11 bases in between. DNA for the CDR3: TGCGCCAGCAGCCAAGATCAGTACCGCGCTAACTATGGCTACACCTTC. This encodes CASSQDQYRANYGYTF.

In its sample, this clone was seen once. The chain is built from TRBV7-9 and TRBJ2-1, with a weak D call TRBD1 (6 bases). The length of the CDR3 is 14 residues. V was cut by 5 bases and J by 2 bases, with 10 bases left in between. Germline V lookup: CDR1 SEHNR, CDR2 FQNEAQ (reference sequence). For the CDR3, the DNA is TGTGCCAGCAGCGGGGGCGGGCCCTACAATGAGCAGTTCTTC. Its translation is CASSGGGPYNEQFF.

The J gene is TRBJ2-7, the V gene TRBV29-1; D is unresolved. The V end lost 6 bases, the J end lost 0 bases, and 12 bases lay between the germline ends. The CDR3 is 13 amino acids. Germline CDR1 SQVTM, CDR2 ANQGSEA. Here the CDR3 reads CSVAPDGSYEQYF. The CDR3 region has the DNA TGCAGCGTCGCTCCCGACGGCTCCTACGAGCAGTACTTC.